Presented here are 9 T cell receptor beta chains from one specimen sequenced in a study of T cell responses to AZD1222 COVID-19 vaccine (dated by TCRdb to the early 2020s). This specimen's time point label, interpreted: about 28 days (+/-7) after the second vaccine dose. The label giving this sample's treatment or condition can be read as: meningococcal conjugate vaccine given as trial control. Preparation of the library involved the immunoSEQ multiplex PCR assay. What TCRdb holds here is the immuneACCESS table cut down to in-frame rearrangements. Part of the clones is not present; checked against another copy, under half of the missing clones reflect an unresolved V gene, and the others are unexplained. This sample is represented by approximately 150,000 clones; over 75% of them were singletons. The ten largest clones add up to under 5.5% of the sample. Sequencing was performed on peripheral blood, taken 28 days after the second dose of the MenACWY control vaccine. Receptors originate from an adult who received the MenACWY meningococcal vaccine as a control.

The rearrangement uses TRBV2 and TRBJ2-3; D is unclear. V was cut by 4 bases and J by 1 base, with 6 bases left in between. The CDR3 totals 13 residues. Germline V gene sequence: CDR1 SNHLY, CDR2 FYNNEI. CDR3 in amino acids: CASSAARTDTQYF. CDR3 in DNA: TGTGCCAGCAGTGCTGCCCGCACAGATACGCAGTATTTT. Variable domain in full (rest from reference TRBV2 and TRBJ2-3): EPEVTQTPSHQVTQMGQEVILRCVPISNHLYFYWYRQILGQKVEFLVSFYNNEISEKSEIFDDQFSVERPDGSNFTLKIRSTKLEDSAMYFCASSAARTDTQYFGPGTRLTVL.

The chain uses TRBV5-1 and TRBJ2-1, with 8 nucleotides matching TRBD2. CDR3 length equals 14 residues. Per the germline V gene, CDR1 is SGHRS and CDR2 is YFSETQ. The V and J ends lost 3 bases and 8 bases, in that order; junction bases with no gene match: 7. The CDR3 loop is CASSWGAGDDEQFF. The CDR3 nucleotides are TGCGCCAGCAGCTGGGGAGCGGGAGACGATGAGCAGTTCTTC.

The rearrangement joins TRBV28 to TRBJ1-4; D unclear. The germline V gene encodes CDR1 MDHEN and CDR2 SYDVKM. The CDR3 spans 14 residues. Trimming removed 1 base at V and 8 bases at J, with 11 bases between. CDR3 in DNA: TGTGCCAGCAGTTTATCCCGGAGCGGGGAAAAACTGTTTTTT. Its translation is CASSLSRSGEKLFF.

This sequence joins TRBV11-2 and TRBJ2-5; D is possibly TRBD1 (5 bases). This CDR3 is 17 amino acids long. V was trimmed by 0 bases and J by 5 bases, leaving 19 bases between them. From germline, CDR1 is SGHAT and CDR2 FQNNGV. The CDR3 spells CASSLDFLTDLHETQYF. The DNA for the CDR3 is TGTGCCAGCAGCTTAGATTTCTTGACAGACCTACATGAGACCCAGTACTTC.

The CDR3 is CASTRDGGLSYNEQFF. The CDR3 DNA reads TGCGCCAGCACGAGAGACGGGGGCCTCTCCTACAATGAGCAGTTCTTC. The chain carries TRBV5-1 and TRBJ2-1; D is perhaps TRBD1 or TRBD2 (6 bases each). The CDR3 runs to 16 residues. Trimming removed 6 bases at V and 0 bases at J, with 16 bases between. CDR1 and CDR2 from the germline V gene are SGHRS and YFSETQ.

As DNA, the CDR3 is TGCGCCAGCAGCCAAGATTACGGGCGGCAAAGGGGTGGCTACACCTTC. Its protein is CASSQDYGRQRGGYTF. The chain combines TRBV4-3 with TRBJ1-2; maybe TRBD1 (5 bases). The ends were cut back, 0 bases at V and 7 bases at J, with 18 bases in the middle. CDR3 length equals 16 residues. CDR1 is LGHNA and CDR2 is YSLEER in the germline V gene.

The genes are TRBV2 and TRBJ2-7, with D maybe TRBD1 (5 bases). Trimming cost V 10 bases and J 5 bases, with 18 bases left between them. This CDR3 contains 13 residues. The germline CDR1 and CDR2 sequences are SNHLY and FYNNEI. The CDR3 nucleotides read TGTGCCACCTCCTCTAGGGGTTGGGACGAGCAGTACTTC. Translating it yields CATSSRGWDEQYF.

The chain recombines TRBV7-2 with TRBJ2-5; either TRBD1 or TRBD2 may supply D (6 bases each). The CDR3 sequence is 13 residues long. CDR1 is SGHTA and CDR2 is FQGNSA in the germline V gene. V lost 5 bases and J lost 2, with 9 bases in between. This CDR3 reads CASSRGVQETQYF. CDR3 nucleotide sequence: TGTGCCAGCAGCAGGGGGGTTCAAGAGACCCAGTACTTC.

The chain carries TRBV7-2 and TRBJ1-1, with no clear D. The germline V and J ends were trimmed by 3 bases and 13 bases, with 21 bases remaining between them. There are 14 residues in the CDR3. Per the germline V gene, CDR1 is SGHTA and CDR2 is FQGNSA. CDR3 coding DNA: TGTGCCAGCAGCTTTTCGGGCGGAGAAGGAGGTAGTTTCTTT. Translated, it gives CASSFSGGEGGSFF.